This passage covers 8 T cell receptor beta chains from one sample sequenced in a study of blood T cells in healthy people across ages. It was with a sample-barcoded 5' primer and a J-beta primer mix that a second PCR of roughly 6 to 12 cycles was run. TCRdb reprocessed the 5' RACE reads via MiXCR and lists one record per CDR3 protein. Of around 1,800,000 distinct CDR3 sequences listed, about 39% are singletons. Sample: blood. The receptors here all came from a human donor in good health.

This clonotype was found a few times. The chain has TRBV10-3 and TRBJ1-2; 10 bases match TRBD1. This CDR3 contains 13 residues. Germline trimming cut 8 bases from V and 8 bases from J; bases unmatched to any gene: 8. In germline, CDR1 is ENHRY, CDR2 SYGVKD. Here the CDR3 reads CAIRETGGQGYTF. The CDR3 region has the DNA TGTGCCATCCGAGAGACAGGGGGCCAGGGCTACACCTTC.

This CDR3 reads CASNFPGTGGFYEQYF. The CDR3 DNA follows: TGTGCCAGCAACTTTCCAGGGACAGGGGGCTTCTACGAGCAGTACTTC. V is TRBV7-2 and J is TRBJ2-7, with TRBD1 matching 12 bases. The V segment lost 7 bases and the J segment 3 bases; nucleotides outside the gene matches: 10. This CDR3 spans 16 amino acids. CDR1 and CDR2 from the germline V gene are SGHTA and FQGNSA. Together with reference TRBV7-2 and TRBJ2-7, the CDR3 gives the full variable domain: GAGVSQSPSNKVTEKGKDVELRCDPISGHTALYWYRQSLGQGLEFLIYFQGNSAPDKSGLPSDRFSAERTGGSVSTLTIQRTQQEDSAVYLCASNFPGTGGFYEQYFGPGTRLTVT.

The genes are TRBV7-2 and TRBJ1-2, with TRBD1 as a possible D gene (5 bases). Per the germline V gene, CDR1 is SGHTA and CDR2 is FQGNSA. The CDR3 runs to 15 residues. The V end lost 5 bases, the J end lost 9 bases, and 22 bases lay between the germline ends. Written as DNA, the CDR3 is TGTGCCAGCAGCCTCCAGCGGGGCCCCTTCGTGAGCTACACCTTC. It is translated as CASSLQRGPFVSYTF.

The chain is built from TRBV7-2 and TRBJ1-1, with D tentatively TRBD1 (6 bases). Trimming removed 2 bases at V and 1 base at J, with 11 bases between. The CDR3 runs 15 residues. The germline V gene encodes CDR1 SGHTA and CDR2 FQGNSA. As DNA, the CDR3 is TGTGCCAGCAGCTTAACCCCGACAGGGAACACTGAAGCTTTCTTT. Protein product: CASSLTPTGNTEAFF.

A note on this clonotype: Compared with germline, one end of the junction differs, possibly owing to a read error. This sequence joins TRBV5-5 and TRBJ2-1; tentatively, D is TRBD2 (6 bases). The CDR3 sequence is 13 residues long. Germline values: CDR1 SGHKS, CDR2 YYEKEE (reference sequence). The CDR3 here is CVSRGDFLNEQFF. Here the CDR3 DNA reads TGTGTCAGCAGAGGGGACTTCCTCAATGAGCAGTTCTTC.

The chain couples TRBV21-1 to TRBJ1-6; whether TRBD1, the table's D call, matches the DNA was not checked. TRBV21-1 is listed as a pseudogene. This CDR3 region has 14 residues. The CDR3 is CASSGPGQGPPLHF. Written as DNA, the CDR3 is TGTGCCAGCAGCGGACCGGGACAGGGGCCACCCCTCCACTTT.

The chain recombines TRBV28 with TRBJ2-5; 7 nucleotides line up with TRBD1. There are 16 residues in the CDR3. The trim removed 6 bases at V and 8 bases at J, leaving 18 bases unmatched. Per the germline V gene, CDR1 is MDHEN and CDR2 is SYDVKM. The CDR3 DNA follows: TGTGCCAGCAGGGACGATCCGGGACAGCCACGCGGAACCCAGTACTTC. Encoded protein: CASRDDPGQPRGTQYF.

CDR3 protein: CSVGPRMSTQIGRYF. CDR3 coding DNA: TGCAGCGTAGGACCCCGGATGTCGACCCAAATTGGGCGGTACTTC. The chain employs TRBV29-1 and TRBJ2-7; D is undetermined. Germline lookup yields CDR1 SQVTM and CDR2 ANQGSEA. Trimming left V 6 bases short and J 12 bases short, with 30 bases between. The CDR3 runs 15 residues.